The sequence of this TCR beta chain was determined in a study of chemoradiotherapy in HPV16-positive cancers. Study information: Candidate HPV-specific T-cell clones and common TCR motifs came from functional assays in a couple of HPV16-positive patients. General study points: During treatment, candidate HPV-specific clones and E7-related motifs expanded in tumor.

Samples were taken several times over chemoradiotherapy. The assay was immunoSEQ multiplex PCR, and TCRdb's table has in-frame clones only and misses some. The data show roughly 9,300 clones, around 88% seen once. V was cut by 3 bases and J by 8 bases, with 10 bases left in between. This CDR3 is built from 12 residues. Germline V gene sequence: CDR1 MDHEN, CDR2 SYDVKM. A few counts support this clone. Its antigen remains unidentified. This chain uses TRBV28 with TRBJ1-2; no firm D call. The sequencing used blood, collected from a patient who underwent chemoradiotherapy. The clonotype originates from a human donor with HPV-associated anogenital cancer. The CDR3 DNA reads as TGTGCCAGCAGTTTGAACAGCCGGGGCTACACCTTC. Its protein is CASSLNSRGYTF.